A selection of T cell receptor beta chains follows, all from one sample in a study of T cell responses to AZD1222 COVID-19 vaccine. Sequencing used immunoSEQ multiplex PCR; TCRdb keeps in-frame clones, though not all of them. The sample contains roughly 120,000 clones, more than 75% of which appear only once. The sample was peripheral blood, taken on day 0 of AZD1222 vaccination. The receptors shown here come from an adult in good health. CDR3s include the opening cysteine and the closing phenylalanine or tryptophan. A D gene is named only where the DNA matches it firmly. The size field is filled for only some rows; it gives once, few, many or a size class.

j_gene	abundance	v_gene	d_gene	CDR3nt	CDR3aa
TRBJ1-1	NA	TRBV6-5	TRBD1	TGTGCCAGCAATAACATACAGGGGGCTACTGAAGCTTTCTTT	CASNNIQGATEAFF
TRBJ1-5	NA	TRBV6-2/TRBV6-3	NA	TGTGCCAGCAGTAACCTTGGACAGACCCATCAGCCCCAGCATTTT	CASSNLGQTHQPQHF
TRBJ2-3	NA	TRBV30	TRBD2	TGTGCCTGGACGGGACTAGCGGGGAGCACAGATACGCAGTATTTT	CAWTGLAGSTDTQYF
TRBJ1-6	NA	TRBV30	NA	TGTGCCTGGAGGTCAAGCCGGGACCCCTATAATTCACCCCTCCACTTT	CAWRSSRDPYNSPLHF
TRBJ1-6	few	TRBV14	NA	TGTGCCAGCAGCCAAGATCAGGGACCTAATTCACCCCTCCACTTT	CASSQDQGPNSPLHF
TRBJ2-3	NA	TRBV5-6	TRBD2	TGTGCCAGCAGCTTGGGGTATAGCGGGGCCTACACAGATACGCAGTATTTT	CASSLGYSGAYTDTQYF
TRBJ1-1	once	TRBV18	NA	TGTGCCAGCTCACCGTTAACGGGACGAATGAACACTGAAGCTTTCTTT	CASSPLTGRMNTEAFF
TRBJ2-7	few	TRBV27	TRBD1	TGTGCCAGCAGCTTTGGGACAGGGGGCAAGCAGTACTTC	CASSFGTGGKQYF
TRBJ2-1	NA	TRBV4-3	TRBD2	TGCGCCAGCAGCCAAGATCGGCTAGCGGGGGGGCCTAGTTCCTACAATGAGCAGTTCTTC	CASSQDRLAGGPSSYNEQFF
TRBJ1-2	once	TRBV12-2	NA	TGTGCAAGTCGCTTAGACGGCTATGGCTACACCTTC	CASRLDGYGYTF
TRBJ1-2	NA	TRBV3-1/TRBV3-2	NA	TGTGCCAGCAGCTATCGGGGGTCGAACTATGGCTACACCTTC	CASSYRGSNYGYTF
TRBJ2-7	NA	TRBV9	TRBD2	TGTGCCAGCAGCCCAGCCCCCAGCGGGGGCTCCTACGAGCAGTACTTC	CASSPAPSGGSYEQYF
TRBJ2-7	once	TRBV12-5	TRBD2	TGTGCTAGTGGTCCCGGGACTAGTCGTCGCGAGCAGTACTTC	CASGPGTSRREQYF
TRBJ1-6	NA	TRBV7-6	TRBD1	TGTGCCAGCAGCTCTGGACAGGGTAGTTCACCCCTCCACTTT	CASSSGQGSSPLHF
TRBJ2-7	NA	TRBV6-5	TRBD2	TGTGCCAGCGAGACTAGCGCCGTTAGCTCCTACGAGCAGTACTTC	CASETSAVSSYEQYF
TRBJ2-7	NA	TRBV19	NA	TGTGCCAGTAGTATGATATGGGCCCCCTCCTACGAGCAGTACTTC	CASSMIWAPSYEQYF
TRBJ2-7	NA	TRBV6-6	NA	TGTGCCAGCAGTTACTCGGGCAGTCCCTCCTACGAGCAGTACTTC	CASSYSGSPSYEQYF
TRBJ2-7	few	TRBV13	NA	TGTGCCAGCAGCTTGGACGAGCTAAACGAGCAGTACTTC	CASSLDELNEQYF
TRBJ2-7	few	TRBV7-9	NA	TGTGCCAGCAGCTTTGGCAGGGACGAGCAGTACTTC	CASSFGRDEQYF
TRBJ2-7	NA	TRBV29-1	NA	TGCAGCGTTGAGGTCCGGGAACCCTACGAGCAGTACTTC	CSVEVREPYEQYF
TRBJ2-1	NA	TRBV29-1	TRBD1	TGCAGCGTTGTTCGCAGGGGGTACAATGAGCAGTTCTTC	CSVVRRGYNEQFF
TRBJ1-6	NA	TRBV7-2	NA	TGTGCCAGCAGCTACGGACTCAATAATTCACCCCTCCACTTT	CASSYGLNNSPLHF
TRBJ2-7	NA	TRBV9	NA	TGTGCCAGCAGCGTAGATTGGCGGGGTCCCTACGAGCAGTACTTC	CASSVDWRGPYEQYF
TRBJ2-2	once	TRBV7-9	TRBD1	TGTGCCAGCCGGGACAGGGTCACCGGGGAGCTGTTTTTT	CASRDRVTGELFF
TRBJ2-2	NA	TRBV6-2/TRBV6-3	TRBD2	TGTGCCAGCAGCTGGACTAGCGGGGGGGCGAACACCGGGGAGCTGTTTTTT	CASSWTSGGANTGELFF